This T cell receptor (beta chain) was captured in a study of T cell changes during pregnancy in multiple sclerosis. Per the germline V gene, CDR1 is SQVTM and CDR2 is ANQGSEA. There are 11 residues in the CDR3. Trimming removed 6 bases from V and 12 bases from J, with 17 bases in between. Profiling relied on immunoSEQ multiplex PCR, and the TCRdb table lists in-frame clones only, not all of them. Among 85,000 to 100,000 clones listed, roughly 90% were seen once. The source was peripheral blood, collected in the first trimester of pregnancy. The sequence derives from a female donor with multiple sclerosis, enrolled in a pregnancy study. The gene calls are TRBV29-1 and TRBJ2-5; TRBD2 is a possible D gene (5 bases). CDR3: CSVAYLSGEYF. CDR3 in DNA: TGCAGCGTGGCCTACTTGAGCGGCGAGTACTTC.